This T cell receptor (beta chain) was captured in a study of human T cells and chemical hapten exposure. This CDR3 has 14 amino acids. Trimming left V 4 bases short and J 1 base short, with 10 bases between. Germline-derived CDR1 and CDR2 are WNHNN and SYGVQD (reference sequence). Noted time point: pre-sensitization, week 0. Treatment here: therapeutic diphenylcyclopropenone sensitization with weekly scalp DPC. TCRdb independently ran MiXCR on the RACE reads; one entry per CDR3 protein. The data contain under 70,000 distinct CDR3 sequences, around 10% of them seen just once; the ten biggest clones take up 4%.

The gene calls are TRBV10-1 and TRBJ1-1, with D perhaps matching TRBD1 (6 bases). The sequence was obtained from a woman aged 40 to 50 with alopecia areata. Some clones in this sample may be carry-over from other donors' samples. Sequenced material: whole blood, taken in connection with sensitization to the hapten diphenylcyclopropenone (DPC). In DNA form, the CDR3 reads TGCGCCAGCAGTGCCATGGACAGGAACACTGAAGCTTTCTTT. Protein: CASSAMDRNTEAFF.